This T cell receptor (beta chain) was documented in a study of cytomegalovirus exposure and HLA in healthy donors (dated by TCRdb to the late 2010s). Notes on the research overall: An earlier analysis of roughly 500 of the donors reported more than 250 Gb of sequence data and about 100 million unique TCR beta sequences from roughly 180 million T cells. Because of strong linkage in the cohort, five DR-DQ haplotypes were treated as single units for association and clustering. Using immunosequencing, the study profiled T cell repertoires from about 620 subjects and related those repertoires to cytomegalovirus serostatus. In addition to the first cohort of 666 subjects, a separate validation cohort of 130 or so different subjects was used. The number of typed donors differed by locus: about 620-630 for A, B, C, DRB1 and DQB1; roughly 510 for DQA1; around 610 for DPA1; and about 450 for DPB1. In a later analysis, previously published TCR beta repertoires from several hundred donors were re-analyzed and high-resolution HLA genotyping was added so that TCR occurrence patterns could be studied. HLA typing covered class I and class II loci at four-digit resolution. The later analysis used no new phenotypic data to find candidate immune exposures, relying instead on TCR beta sequences and their occurrence across donors. An earlier analysis of around 580 of the donors used high-throughput TCR beta sequencing to judge whether each TCR beta V gene segment behaved as functional or pseudogenic. Among about 400 genotyped donors of the cohort, an average of around 220,000 unique TCR beta nucleotide sequences was sequenced per donor, of which about 19% were non-productive. To predict cytomegalovirus infection status, the study combined high-throughput TCR immunosequencing, statistical association of individual TCRs with disease status, and machine learning. Genome-wide SNP genotypes for about 65% of the 666 donors were used in a later genetic analysis, which treated that subset as a discovery cohort. The genetic ancestry cluster associated with self-reported Caucasian donors included 70% to 85% of the roughly 400 genotyped donors. All discovery cohort repertoires had been generated using a single sequencing platform. An early release covering roughly 640 HLA-typed donors comprised roughly 300 gigabases of sequencing data and 65 million to 100 million unique TCR sequences. Donor age, sex, ethnicity and CMV serostatus were compiled alongside the repertoire data. The aim of the study was to test whether cataloging public T cell receptors could identify signatures of past pathogen exposure. General findings and caveats noted by the study authors: Specific HLA alleles were associated with around 18,000 TCR beta sequences at a false discovery rate of 0.05 in a later analysis. Compared with the roughly 700-donor mean, donors in an Asian-associated ancestry cluster had fewer N-insertions in productive TCRs, according to a later genetic analysis. Most CMV-associated TCR beta chains appeared to be HLA-restricted in a later analysis, and the HLA associations seemed to be driven largely by CMV exposure. In a later genetic analysis, a missense DCLRE1C variant was associated with V-gene and J-gene trimming of TCR beta chains, and the association was replicated in an independent cohort. Because some donors lacked HLA typing at each locus, the association tests relied only on the typed subset. Broadly in line with IMGT annotations, most TCR beta V segments showed up in productive rearrangements about 87% or about 30% of the time in an earlier analysis of 450 to 750 of the donors. Sequencing depth was assumed to be roughly uniform across donors in the presence/absence analyses, though that assumption may not hold. A cluster of highly shared sequence variants was judged likely to represent a technical artifact of the sequencing pipeline. The study listed approximately 150 TCR beta chains as associated with cytomegalovirus. The authors suggested that the approach could potentially be extended to other disease states and immunological phenotypes. In both the original and validation cohorts, the classifier was reported to diagnose cytomegalovirus status with high specificity and sensitivity. While some public TCRs were present in many individuals, most TCR sequences turned up only very rarely across donors. Approximately 16 rarely observed V segments, including chromosome 9 orphons, were excluded from the earlier analysis of just under 600 of the donors because counts were too low. Compared with equally common non-associated chains, HLA-associated TCR beta chains in a later analysis were more clonally expanded and had lower generation probabilities. Only TCR beta chains were sequenced in this cohort, and the absence of alpha or paired-chain data limited detectable features. In a later analysis, TCR association rates were found to vary across HLA loci, with the most associated TCRs seen for DRB1 alleles and the fewest for HLA-C alleles. The 87-base-pair reads could not distinguish some IMGT-functional V segments, including TRBV6-2 and TRBV6-3, so those segments were excluded. Correlated functional status among segregating V segments might be attributable to linkage disequilibrium, but an unknown experimental factor could not be ruled out. CMV serostatus was the only immune exposure information available for the cohort. Assigning TCR associations to individual alleles was difficult when HLA alleles, especially DR and DQ, strongly co-occurred. According to a later analysis, parvovirus B19, influenza, CMV and Epstein-Barr virus appeared linked to several top co-occurrence clusters. A few of the identified cytomegalovirus-associated TCR beta chains were confirmed in vitro to be specific for cytomegalovirus antigens. A further reported finding was that TCR beta sequences accurately predicted the HLA-A and HLA-B alleles for most subjects in the first cohort.

Points on this clone: The clone's antigen remains unknown. No base-level quality is on record; no much larger clone is a single base apart.

In total, fewer than 750 healthy bone marrow donors made up the cohort. At the time of sampling, all cohort members were nominally healthy, though unrecorded immune exposures were likely present. Of the roughly 720 cohort members, approximately 280 had positive CMV serostatus and about 360 had negative CMV serostatus, and CMV serostatus was not recorded for the donor. Each donor provided a peripheral blood sample, and peripheral blood mononuclear cells were used for TCR beta sequencing. The Qiagen DNeasy Blood Extraction Kit was used to extract genomic DNA from the blood cell samples. The CDR3, cysteine through phenylalanine, is 12 amino acids long. Kept here is only the CDR3 DNA, which spans 36 bases and is read in frame from base 1. The germline V gene supplies CDR1 SGHAT and CDR2 FQNNGV. The junction shows trimming of 5 bases on V and 11 bases on J, plus 13 bases between the germline ends. Library creation used the immunoSEQ multiplex PCR assay. For the multiplex PCR, a mixture combining 60 forward primers for TCR Vbeta segments and 13 reverse primers for TCR Jbeta segments was used. Amplification of the CDR3 region of rearranged TCR beta genes was performed with a multiplex PCR assay on genomic DNA. The amplified TCR beta libraries were sequenced on the Illumina HiSeq System as 87-base-pair reads. The original pipeline was this. In a later analysis, some 80 million unique TCR beta chains were counted across the roughly 610 repertoires, and approximately 11 million of these chains were shared by at least two donors. Raw reads were error-corrected and collapsed into unique sequences with a nearest-neighbor algorithm that merged closely related sequences to remove PCR and sequencing errors. To assign V, D and J gene segments, CDR3 sequences were aligned to IMGT reference sequences. For a sequence to be retained, a match of at least six nucleotides to both a V gene segment and a J gene segment was required. A rearrangement was called productive if the CDR3 had no stop codons and remained in frame with V and J, and every other rearrangement was called non-productive. Following IMGT convention, CDR3 was defined as the stretch from the second conserved V-encoded cysteine up to the conserved J-encoded phenylalanine. In an earlier analysis of around 600 of the donors, sequences lacking an unambiguous match to a single V gene segment were excluded. In an earlier analysis of approximately 550 of the donors, V segments were called functional above 56.7% productive rearrangements and were called segregating when the between-donor standard deviation exceeded 5%. A statistical classification framework was built for diagnosing cytomegalovirus status from the catalog of TCR beta chain sequences. A later analysis assigned V and J genes by comparing TCR nucleotide sequences with IMGT/GENE-DB human TR gene sequences. The TCRdist pipeline was used in a later analysis to assign CDR3 sequences and most-parsimonious VDJ recombination scenarios. A later analysis defined each TCR beta chain by its CDR3 amino acid sequence plus V-gene family, and excluded reads lacking a unique V-gene family. A later analysis removed 500 to 600 highly shared, low-generation-probability nucleotide sequences to deal with suspected cross-contamination and a sequencing artifact. In a later analysis, a clonal expansion index for each public chain was calculated from normalized within-repertoire ranks of inferred template counts. In a later analysis, generation probabilities were computed with a VDJ recombination model fitted to out-of-frame rearrangements, and the resulting probabilities were checked against IGoR. Hypergeometric tests were used in a later analysis to score TCR-TCR, TCR-HLA and TCR-CMV co-occurrence, with a repertoire-size bias correction applied to the TCR pairs. In a later analysis, false discovery rates were estimated by permuting HLA or CMV assignments 20 times. A later analysis grouped co-occurring TCRs with DBSCAN, adding TCRdist sequence similarity when clustering within HLA-allele-positive subsets. Repertoires with fewer than 30,000 or more than 120,000 public chains were left out of co-occurrence clustering, as were five repertoires with anomalous nucleotide sharing. TCRdb stores this immuneACCESS table with in-frame sequences only. Part of the clones is absent; in the studies checked, under half of the shortfall reflects unresolved V genes, and no reason is known for the rest. V and J calls and clone size follow that table, whereas D and trimming were derived from the DNA. Within this sample are about 130,000 clones, with around four fifths of them counted one time only. Approximately 1% of the sample lies in the top ten.

The V and J genes are TRBV11-2 and TRBJ2-1, with the identity of the D gene unclear. Sequencing input: PBMCs. The TCR was taken from a human donor in good health. DNA sequence: TGTGCCAGCAGCCCCCCCAACAGTCAGCAGTTCTTC. This sequence encodes CASSPPNSQQFF.